One sample yielded the 23 T cell receptor beta chains listed below, sequenced in a study of blood T cell repertoires in COVID-19. The method was immunoSEQ multiplex PCR; TCRdb's version includes in-frame clones alone and lacks a portion of them. This sample yields some 370,000 clones, of which around 90% are seen a single time; around 1.2% belongs to the top ten. Sequenced material: peripheral blood. The receptors come from a man aged 40-55 years with acute or convalescent COVID-19.

V is TRBV5-1 and J is TRBJ2-3; 10 bases are shared with TRBD2. The germline CDR1 and CDR2 sequences are SGHRS and YFSETQ. The CDR3 has 16 amino acids. The J segment lost 4 bases and the V segment lost 4 bases, leaving 9 bases of the junction unmatched. The CDR3 reads CASSPRGTSVSDTQYF. Written as DNA, the CDR3 is TGCGCCAGCAGCCCTAGGGGGACTAGCGTTTCAGATACGCAGTATTTT.

The gene calls are TRBV5-5 and TRBJ2-7, with 9 bases aligning to TRBD1. This CDR3 spans 16 amino acids. V was clipped by 3 bases and J by 4 bases; unmatched bases: 11. Germline CDR1 is SGHKS and CDR2 is YYEKEE (reference sequence). The CDR3 spells CASSSAGTGIGYEQYF. The CDR3 nucleotides read TGTGCCAGCAGCTCCGCCGGGACAGGGATCGGTTACGAGCAGTACTTC.

The rearrangement uses TRBV27 and TRBJ2-3; 8 positions agree with TRBD1. V was clipped by 1 base and J by 3 bases; unmatched bases: 6. CDR1 is MNHEY and CDR2 is SMNVEV in the germline V gene (reference sequence). The CDR3 spans 16 residues. In nucleotides, the CDR3 is TGTGCCAGCAGTTTATTTTGGACAGGGAAAACAGATACGCAGTATTTT. Translated, it gives CASSLFWTGKTDTQYF.

This clone was seen a few times. The V gene is TRBV28, the J gene TRBJ2-7, with 7 bases fitting TRBD1. The ends lost 6 bases at V and 3 bases at J; junction bases unmatched: 11. This CDR3 spans 15 amino acids. CDR1 is MDHEN and CDR2 is SYDVKM in the germline V gene. CDR3 sequence reads: CASRTSAQGDYEQYF. The CDR3 nucleotides read TGTGCCAGCAGAACCTCCGCGCAGGGGGACTACGAGCAGTACTTC.

The V gene is TRBV7-9, the J gene TRBJ2-7, with a weak D call TRBD1 (6 bases). Germline V gene lookup returns CDR1 SEHNR and CDR2 FQNEAQ (reference sequence). Trimming removed 3 bases at V and 7 bases at J, with 16 bases between. This CDR3 region has 14 residues. The CDR3 nucleotides are TGTGCCAGCAGCTTCGGACAGCCGACGGAGGAGCAGTACTTC. Translated: CASSFGQPTEEQYF.

The V gene is TRBV6-6, the J gene TRBJ1-1; D is unresolved. Germline CDR1 reads MNHNY; CDR2 reads SVGAGI (reference sequence). The V and J ends lost 2 bases and 5 bases respectively, with 15 bases between them. The CDR3 is 15 residues long. Here the CDR3 reads CASSYPSGLPTEAFF. The CDR3 bases are TGTGCCAGCAGTTACCCGTCCGGACTTCCGACTGAAGCTTTCTTT.

The chain combines TRBV7-3 with TRBJ2-1, with TRBD2 identical over 11 bases. V lost 4 bases to trimming and J lost 6 bases; unmatched junction nucleotides: 11. From germline, CDR1 is SGHTA and CDR2 FQGTGA. The CDR3 sequence is 17 residues long. For the CDR3, the DNA is TGTGCCAGCAGCTCAGGACATAGCGGGAGGGACATCAATGAGCAGTTCTTC. The encoded protein is CASSSGHSGRDINEQFF.

The V and J genes are TRBV2 and TRBJ2-2; D may be TRBD1 (6 bases). The V gene's germline CDR1 is SNHLY and CDR2 FYNNEI. The CDR3 covers 14 residues. Trimming cost V 8 bases and J 5 bases, with 15 bases left between them. CDR3 DNA: TGTGCCAGCCGCAATTTACAGGGTACCGGGGAGCTGTTTTTT. Translation: CASRNLQGTGELFF.

J is TRBJ2-3 and V is TRBV4-2; perhaps TRBD1 as D (5 bases). The germline V gene encodes CDR1 LGHNA and CDR2 YNFKEQ. The V and J ends lost 2 bases and 3 bases respectively, with 12 bases between them. The CDR3 contains 15 residues. CDR3 in DNA: TGTGCCAGCAGCCAAACAGGCCCTCTAACAGATACGCAGTATTTT. This encodes CASSQTGPLTDTQYF.

This clone was observed a single time. This chain links TRBV6-6 with TRBJ1-2; D might be TRBD1 (6 bases). This CDR3 spans 13 amino acids. The germline gives CDR1 MNHNY, CDR2 SVGAGI (reference sequence). V was shortened by 9 bases and J by 3 bases, with 14 bases between the two germline ends. The CDR3 loop reads CASDTGLYYGYTF. CDR3 coding DNA: TGTGCCAGTGATACAGGGCTTTACTATGGCTACACCTTC.

This sequence joins TRBV7-9 and TRBJ1-3, with D unclear. V dropped 10 bases and J dropped 4 bases, with 17 bases sitting between them. Germline CDR1 and CDR2: SEHNR and FQNEAQ (reference sequence). The CDR3 spans 14 residues. CDR3 region: CATRRKTTGNTIYF. CDR3 in DNA: TGTGCCACAAGACGGAAGACTACCGGAAACACCATATATTTT.

This clone was observed a single time. The chain uses TRBV29-1 and TRBJ1-1; a possible D gene is TRBD1 (6 bases). Germline V gives CDR1 SQVTM, CDR2 ANQGSEA. The V end was cut by 7 bases, the J end by 4 bases, with 16 bases between. This CDR3 has 13 amino acids. CDR3 region: CSGETGTGTEAFF. CDR3 sequence (DNA): TGCAGCGGGGAAACAGGGACGGGCACTGAAGCTTTCTTT.

This chain connects TRBV27 to TRBJ1-2, with 8 bases fitting TRBD1. Germline V CDR1 and CDR2: MNHEY, SMNVEV (reference sequence). The CDR3 loop spans 14 amino acids. V gave up 7 bases and J gave up 0 bases; unmatched junction bases: 4. CDR3 in amino acids: CASTTTGANYGYTF. In DNA form, the CDR3 reads TGTGCCAGCACCACGACAGGGGCTAACTATGGCTACACCTTC.

This clone is a singleton in its sample. The chain employs TRBV6-5 and TRBJ2-1; TRBD2 matches at 7 bases. The V gene's germline CDR1 is MNHEY and CDR2 SVGAGI. Trimming took 6 bases from V and 7 from J; bases not matched to a gene: 6. The CDR3 has 13 residues. The CDR3 reads CASRKLAQNEQFF. The DNA of the CDR3 is TGTGCCAGCAGGAAACTAGCGCAGAATGAGCAGTTCTTC.

V is TRBV6-4 and J is TRBJ1-5, with 8 bases lining up with TRBD1. The CDR3 spans 17 residues. The V gene end was trimmed by 0 bases and the J gene end by 6 bases; junction bases not matched to a gene: 10. The germline V gene has CDR1 MRHNA and CDR2 SNTAGT. CDR3 DNA: TGTGCCAGCAGTGACTCTTGTAGCCCAGGGGGCAGTCAGCCCCAGCATTTT. Protein: CASSDSCSPGGSQPQHF.

The chain recombines TRBV12-3 or TRBV12-4 with TRBJ1-2; unclear D gene. V lost 5 bases, J lost 8 bases, and 12 bases lay in between. This CDR3 spans 12 amino acids. Here the CDR3 reads CASSLLTRGYTF. CDR3 DNA sequence: TGTGCCAGCAGTCTTCTTACTCGGGGCTACACCTTC.

The V gene is TRBV29-1, the J gene TRBJ1-1; 7 positions agree with TRBD1. The CDR3 covers 13 residues. Per the germline V gene, CDR1 is SQVTM and CDR2 is ANQGSEA. V was pared by 0 bases and J by 4 bases, with 2 bases of the junction left unmatched. The DNA for the CDR3 is TGCAGCGTTGAAGAGACAGGGAGCACTGAAGCTTTCTTT. Protein product: CSVEETGSTEAFF.

CDR3: CATQGQNTEAFF. CDR3 sequence (DNA): TGTGCCACACAGGGTCAGAACACTGAAGCTTTCTTT. The rearrangement uses TRBV11-3 and TRBJ1-1, with D tentatively TRBD1 (6 bases). The CDR3 consists of 12 residues. CDR1 SGHNT and CDR2 YENEEA come from the germline V gene. Trimming pared 10 bases from V and 1 base from J, leaving 10 bases between. The variable domain in full, with the rest retrieved from reference TRBV11-3 and TRBJ1-1, is EAGVVQSPRYKIIEKKQPVAFWCNPISGHNTLYWYLQNLGQGPELLIRYENEEAVDDSQLPKDRFSAERLKGVDSTLKIQPAELGDSAVYLCATQGQNTEAFFGQGTRLTVV.

The chain's CDR3 is CATSREISGRNTGELFF. The CDR3 region has the DNA TGTGCCACCAGCAGAGAAATCAGCGGGAGGAACACCGGGGAGCTGTTTTTT. V and J are TRBV15 and TRBJ2-2; 8 bases are a match to TRBD2. The V gene's germline CDR1 is LNHNV and CDR2 YYDKDF (reference sequence). With V trimmed by 0 bases and J by 1 base, 4 bases remained unmatched. The CDR3 length is 17 residues.

The table lists this clone with a count of one. The V and J genes are TRBV10-1 and TRBJ1-4; 7 bases fit TRBD1. With 0 bases clipped from V and 8 bases from J, the junction kept 6 bases outside the gene matches. The CDR3 is made up of 15 amino acids. Germline values: CDR1 WNHNN, CDR2 SYGVQD (reference sequence). The CDR3 bases are TGCGCCAGCAGTGAGTCGAGGGCAGGGGGAGAAAAACTGTTTTTT. It yields the protein CASSESRAGGEKLFF.

The rearrangement joins TRBV7-9 to TRBJ2-6; 7 positions match TRBD1. The CDR3 has 16 residues. Germline lookup yields CDR1 SEHNR and CDR2 FQNEAQ (reference sequence). V was pared by 4 bases and J by 2 bases, with 5 bases of the junction left unmatched. This CDR3 is CASSSRQGTGANVLTF. Written as DNA, the CDR3 is TGTGCCAGCAGCTCTCGACAGGGTACTGGGGCCAACGTCCTGACTTTC.

The chain links TRBV20-1 to TRBJ2-7; 7 positions match TRBD1. CDR3 size: 11 residues. The germline gives CDR1 DFQATT, CDR2 SNEGSKA (reference sequence). Unmatched junction bases numbered 5, after V lost 6 bases and J lost 6 bases. CDR3 in amino acids: CSAMTGFEQYF. The CDR3 DNA reads TGCAGTGCCATGACAGGGTTCGAGCAGTACTTC.

The table lists this clone with a count of one. V is TRBV5-6 and J is TRBJ1-1, with 9 nucleotides matching TRBD1. After removal of 4 bases from V and 7 bases from J, the junction contained 14 bases not matched to a gene. The CDR3 covers 16 residues. Germline V CDR1 and CDR2: SGHDT, YYEEEE. The CDR3 region is CASSTGGRQGGGEAFF. The CDR3 nucleotides read TGTGCCAGCAGCACAGGGGGCCGACAGGGAGGTGGTGAAGCTTTCTTT.